What follows are 14 T cell receptor beta chains derived from one specimen sequenced in a study of long-term antiretroviral therapy in people with HIV. A v3.0 immunoSEQ assay was performed at survey level. Using immunoSEQ multiplex PCR, the repertoire was profiled, and TCRdb retains in-frame clones only, with some absent. The sample has approximately 35,000 clones; about 97% are singletons. Specimen: unsorted PBMCs, collected 6.9 years after starting antiretroviral therapy. The receptors originated from a young man with HIV.

The genes are TRBV7-9 and TRBJ1-2; the D is unclear. Germline-derived CDR1 and CDR2 are SEHNR and FQNEAQ (reference sequence). The ends were cut back, 5 bases at V and 8 bases at J, with 9 bases in the middle. The CDR3 spans 11 residues. The CDR3 protein is CASSLMYGYTF. CDR3 coding DNA: TGTGCCAGCAGCCTGATGTACGGCTACACCTTC.

This clone has only a few counts. The rearrangement links TRBV6-5 to TRBJ2-1; D remains ambiguous. Germline CDR1 reads MNHEY; CDR2 reads SVGAGI. With 6 bases removed from V and 0 bases from J, the gap between germline ends came to 9 bases. This CDR3 has 14 residues. Here the CDR3 DNA reads TGTGCCAGCAGCCCCTCCCGCTCCTACAATGAGCAGTTCTTC. Protein sequence: CASSPSRSYNEQFF.

The CDR3 region has the DNA TGTGCCAGCAGTAAACCGGGACAGCGAAACATTCAGTACTTC. Residues: CASSKPGQRNIQYF. The J gene is TRBJ2-4, the V gene TRBV6-5; 7 nucleotides match TRBD1. This CDR3 is 14 amino acids long. Looked up from germline, CDR1 is MNHEY and CDR2 is SVGAGI. After removal of 5 bases from V and 6 bases from J, the junction contained 7 bases not matched to a gene.

A single count supports this clone. V usage is TRBV5-1 and J usage is TRBJ2-3; no clear D gene. V lost 3 bases to trimming and J lost 5 bases, with 10 bases between them. Germline CDR1 reads SGHRS; CDR2 reads YFSETQ. This CDR3 region has 13 residues. CDR3: CASSSTVGDTQYF. As DNA, the CDR3 is TGCGCCAGCAGCTCAACCGTGGGAGATACGCAGTATTTT.

This clone was found once. The chain couples TRBV7-9 to TRBJ1-1, with a tentative D call TRBD1 (5 bases). This CDR3 is 16 amino acids long. Germline V gene lookup returns CDR1 SEHNR and CDR2 FQNEAQ (reference sequence). Trimming took off 6 bases at V and 0 bases at J, with 17 bases between the two ends. The CDR3 is CASRENTGRLNTEAFF. In DNA form, the CDR3 reads TGTGCCAGCAGAGAGAACACAGGACGGTTGAACACTGAAGCTTTCTTT.

This chain's CDR3 is CASKLQGGTEAFF. DNA for the CDR3: TGCGCCAGCAAACTTCAAGGTGGGACTGAAGCTTTCTTT. The chain is built from TRBV5-1 and TRBJ1-1; D gene uncertain. V lost 6 bases and J 5 bases, leaving 14 bases between the germline ends. This CDR3 contains 13 residues. Germline V gene sequence: CDR1 SGHRS, CDR2 YFSETQ. Filled out from reference TRBV5-1 and TRBJ1-1, the complete variable domain reads KAGVTQTPRYLIKTRGQQVTLSCSPISGHRSVSWYQQTPGQGLQFLFEYFSETQRNKGNFPGRFSGRQFSNSRSEMNVSTLELGDSALYLCASKLQGGTEAFFGQGTRLTVV.

The CDR3 DNA follows: TGTGCCAGCAGCCGGGACCCCCGAGAGACCCAGTACTTC. It specifies CASSRDPRETQYF. This chain uses TRBV7-2 with TRBJ2-5; D may be TRBD1 or TRBD2 (5 bases each). The CDR3 is 13 amino acids. Trimming shortened V by 5 bases and J by 4 bases, and 11 bases separated the two germline ends. From germline, CDR1 is SGHTA and CDR2 FQGNSA.

This chain links TRBV10-3 with TRBJ2-1; D is unclear. Germline values: CDR1 ENHRY, CDR2 SYGVKD. The CDR3 covers 12 residues. Trimming took off 7 bases at V and 6 bases at J, with 10 bases between the two ends. CDR3 residues: CAITSGTNEQFF. CDR3 nucleotides: TGTGCCATCACCTCAGGAACCAATGAGCAGTTCTTC.

The gene calls are TRBV9 and TRBJ2-2; D is unclear. This CDR3 is built from 16 residues. Trimming took off 4 bases at V and 4 bases at J, with 17 bases between the two ends. Germline CDR1 and CDR2: SGDLS and YYNGEE. CDR3 sequence reads: CASSSSPFSSTGELFF. In DNA form, the CDR3 reads TGTGCCAGCAGCTCCAGTCCCTTTTCGAGCACCGGGGAGCTGTTTTTT.

The rearrangement uses TRBV9 and TRBJ2-1, with 8 bases fitting TRBD2. CDR1 and CDR2 (germline): SGDLS, YYNGEE. J gave up 6 bases and V 0 bases, and 5 bases lay outside the gene matches. The CDR3 loop spans 15 amino acids. The CDR3 DNA reads as TGTGCCAGCAGCGTAGTAGCGGGATTTGGCAATGAGCAGTTCTTC. This encodes CASSVVAGFGNEQFF. Complete variable domain (other parts from reference TRBV9 and TRBJ2-1): DSGVTQTPKHLITATGQRVTLRCSPRSGDLSVYWYQQSLDQGLQFLIQYYNGEERAKGNILERFSAQQFPDLHSELNLSSLELGDSALYFCASSVVAGFGNEQFFGPGTRLTVL.

The J gene is TRBJ1-1, the V gene TRBV5-1; TRBD1 matches 12 bases. With 4 bases clipped from V and 0 bases from J, the junction kept 4 bases outside the gene matches. The CDR3 totals 16 residues. Germline values: CDR1 SGHRS, CDR2 YFSETQ. The CDR3 here is CASSGGTGGLNTEAFF. The DNA for the CDR3 is TGCGCCAGCAGCGGGGGGACAGGGGGCTTGAACACTGAAGCTTTCTTT.

The rearrangement uses TRBV7-2 and TRBJ2-7; D is ambiguous. CDR3 length: 13 amino acids. Germline V gives CDR1 SGHTA, CDR2 FQGNSA. Trimming stripped 3 bases from V and 5 bases from J, with 11 bases between. The chain's CDR3 is CASSFARSDEQYF. As DNA, the CDR3 is TGTGCCAGCAGCTTCGCCCGTTCGGACGAGCAGTACTTC. The full variable domain, with the rest looked up from reference TRBV7-2 and TRBJ2-7, is GAGVSQSPSNKVTEKGKDVELRCDPISGHTALYWYRQSLGQGLEFLIYFQGNSAPDKSGLPSDRFSAERTGGSVSTLTIQRTQQEDSAVYLCASSFARSDEQYFGPGTRLTVT.

The chain links TRBV21-1 to TRBJ2-4; the table's D call, TRBD1, has no DNA check behind it. TRBV21-1 is shown as a pseudogene. The CDR3 totals 14 residues. The CDR3 DNA is TGTGCCAGCAGCAAAGGGGACAGGGAGGACATTCAGTACTTC. Amino acids: CASSKGDREDIQYF.

This clone appeared once. The gene calls are TRBV7-9 and TRBJ1-1; maybe TRBD1 (5 bases). V was clipped by 1 base and J by 4 bases, with 13 bases between them. The CDR3 spans 15 residues. The germline V gene encodes CDR1 SEHNR and CDR2 FQNEAQ (reference sequence). The CDR3 reads CASSLVSGRATEAFF. The CDR3 bases are TGTGCCAGCAGCTTAGTTAGTGGCAGGGCCACTGAAGCTTTCTTT.